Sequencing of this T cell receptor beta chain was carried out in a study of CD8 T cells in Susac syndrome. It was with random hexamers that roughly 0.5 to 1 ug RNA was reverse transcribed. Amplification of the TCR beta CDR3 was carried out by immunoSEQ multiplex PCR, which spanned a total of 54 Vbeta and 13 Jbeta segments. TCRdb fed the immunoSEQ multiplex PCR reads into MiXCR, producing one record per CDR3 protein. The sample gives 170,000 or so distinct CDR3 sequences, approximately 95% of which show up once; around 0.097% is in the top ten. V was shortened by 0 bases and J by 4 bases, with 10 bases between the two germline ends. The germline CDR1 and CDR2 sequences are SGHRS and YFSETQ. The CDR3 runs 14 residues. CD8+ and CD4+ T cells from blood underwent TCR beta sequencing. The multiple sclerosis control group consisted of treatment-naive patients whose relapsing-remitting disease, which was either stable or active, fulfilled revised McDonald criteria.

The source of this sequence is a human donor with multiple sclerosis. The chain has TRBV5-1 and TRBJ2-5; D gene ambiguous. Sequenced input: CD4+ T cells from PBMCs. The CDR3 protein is CASSLGVVRETQYF. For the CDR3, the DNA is TGCGCCAGCAGCTTGGGGGTAGTAAGAGAGACCCAGTACTTC.